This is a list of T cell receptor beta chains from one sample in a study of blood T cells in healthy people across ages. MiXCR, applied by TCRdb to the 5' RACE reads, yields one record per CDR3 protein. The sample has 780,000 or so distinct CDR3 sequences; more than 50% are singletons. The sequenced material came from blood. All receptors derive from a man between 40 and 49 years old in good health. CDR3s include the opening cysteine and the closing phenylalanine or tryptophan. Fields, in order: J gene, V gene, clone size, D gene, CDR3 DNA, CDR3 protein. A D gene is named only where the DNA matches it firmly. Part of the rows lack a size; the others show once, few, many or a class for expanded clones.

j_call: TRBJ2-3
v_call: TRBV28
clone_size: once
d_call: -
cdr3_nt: TGTGCCGGAATGTCTTCCATGGGAGATACGCAGTATTTT
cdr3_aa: CAGMSSMGDTQYF

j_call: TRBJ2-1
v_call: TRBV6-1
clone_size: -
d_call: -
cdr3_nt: TGTGCCAGCAGTGAAACAGGGTCGGGCGATGAGCAGTTCTTC
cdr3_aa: CASSETGSGDEQFF

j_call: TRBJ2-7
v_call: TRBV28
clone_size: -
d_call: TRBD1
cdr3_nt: TGTGCCAGCAGAGAGACAGGGGCATTCTCCTACGAGCAGTACTTC
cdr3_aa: CASRETGAFSYEQYF

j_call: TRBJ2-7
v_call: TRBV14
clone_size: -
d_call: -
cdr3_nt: TGTGCCAGCAGCCAATTGGACGCGGAGGCCCAGTACTTC
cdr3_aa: CASSQLDAEAQYF

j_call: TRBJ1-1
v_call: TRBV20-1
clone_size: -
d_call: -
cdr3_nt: TGCAGTGCTAGAGATCCGGCGGTCATGAACACTGAAGCTTTCTTT
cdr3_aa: CSARDPAVMNTEAFF

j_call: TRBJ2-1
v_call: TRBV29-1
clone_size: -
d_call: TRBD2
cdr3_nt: TGCAGCGTTGAGCGGGGGGGCTTCAGCCTAAAAGACAATGAGCAGTTCTTC
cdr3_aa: CSVERGGFSLKDNEQFF

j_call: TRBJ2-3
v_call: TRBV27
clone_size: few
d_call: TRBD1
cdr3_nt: TGTGCCAGCAGTTTACTGGACAGGAGCACAGATACGCAGTATTTT
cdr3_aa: CASSLLDRSTDTQYF

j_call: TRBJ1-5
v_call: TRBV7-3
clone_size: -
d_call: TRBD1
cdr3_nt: TGTGCCAGCAGCTTTACCGGGACAGGGGGGCAGCCCCAGCATTTT
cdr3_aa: CASSFTGTGGQPQHF

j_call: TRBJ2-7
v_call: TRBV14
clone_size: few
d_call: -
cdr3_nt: TGTGCCAGCAGCCAACGGACACAAATAGAGCAGTACTTC
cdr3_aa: CASSQRTQIEQYF

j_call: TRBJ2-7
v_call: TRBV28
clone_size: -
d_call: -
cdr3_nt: TGTGCCAGCATCAAACCCCATCTCGGGGGCGGGTCAGACGAGCAGTACTTC
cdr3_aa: CASIKPHLGGGSDEQYF

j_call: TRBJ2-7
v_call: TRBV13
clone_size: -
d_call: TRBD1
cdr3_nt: TGTGCCAACAGCTCCATGGACAGGACGCACCCTACCTACGAGCAGTACTTC
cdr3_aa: CANSSMDRTHPTYEQYF

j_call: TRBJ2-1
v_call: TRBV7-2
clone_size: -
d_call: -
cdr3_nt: TGTGCCAGCAGCTTTGGGGGCTCGGGTTTTGATGTGCAGTTCTTC
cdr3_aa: CASSFGGSGFDVQFF

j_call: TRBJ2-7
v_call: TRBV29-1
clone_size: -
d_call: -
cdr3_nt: TGCAGCGTTTCAGGGGGGGCCTACGAGCAGTACTTC
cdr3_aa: CSVSGGAYEQYF

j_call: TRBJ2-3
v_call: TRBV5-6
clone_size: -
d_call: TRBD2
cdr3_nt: TGTGCCAGCAGCTTGCGCGTTGCAGCGGGGGGAGGCACAGATACGCAGTATTTT
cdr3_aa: CASSLRVAAGGGTDTQYF

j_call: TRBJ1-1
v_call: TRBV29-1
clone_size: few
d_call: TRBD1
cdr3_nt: TGCAGCGTTGGGGGGTGGGACAGGGGGCTCACTGAAGCTTTCTTT
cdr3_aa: CSVGGWDRGLTEAFF

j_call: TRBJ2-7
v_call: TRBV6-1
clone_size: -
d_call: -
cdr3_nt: TGTGCCAGCAGTGAAGCTTTGCCCTCAGGGAGCTACGAGCAGTACTTC
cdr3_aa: CASSEALPSGSYEQYF

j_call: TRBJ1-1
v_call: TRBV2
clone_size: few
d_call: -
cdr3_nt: TGTGCCAGCAGTGTTATGAGTGAAGCTTTCTTT
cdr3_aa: CASSVMSEAFF

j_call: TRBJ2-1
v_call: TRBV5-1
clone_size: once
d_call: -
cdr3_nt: TGCGCCAGCAGCCCTAAGACCTCTAGCGACTACAATGAGCAGTTCTTC
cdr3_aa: CASSPKTSSDYNEQFF

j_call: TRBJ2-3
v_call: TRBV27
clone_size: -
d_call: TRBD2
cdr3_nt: TGTGCCAGCAGTTTGTTGGGAGCGGGGGTCACAGATACGCAGTATTTT
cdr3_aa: CASSLLGAGVTDTQYF

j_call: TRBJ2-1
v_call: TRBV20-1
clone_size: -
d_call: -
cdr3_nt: TGCAGTGCGCGCCCTGGGGGATACAATGAGCAGTTCTTC
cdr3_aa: CSARPGGYNEQFF

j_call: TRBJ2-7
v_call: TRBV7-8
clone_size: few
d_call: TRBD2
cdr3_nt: TGTGCCAGCAGCCCACGGGCACAGGGAACTAGCGGGTACTACGAGCAGTACTTC
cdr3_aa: CASSPRAQGTSGYYEQYF

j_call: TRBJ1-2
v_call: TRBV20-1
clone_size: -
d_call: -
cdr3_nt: TGCAGTGCTCCCGAACAGGCCAACTATGGCTACACCTTC
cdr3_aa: CSAPEQANYGYTF

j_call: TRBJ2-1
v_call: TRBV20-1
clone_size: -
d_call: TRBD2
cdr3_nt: TGCAGTGCTCGGGCTAGCGGGGGCCCGGGGAATGAGCAGTTCTTC
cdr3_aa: CSARASGGPGNEQFF

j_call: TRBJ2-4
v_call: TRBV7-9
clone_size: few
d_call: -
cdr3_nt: TGTGCCAGCAGCTTAGATCTCAAGAAGCAGTACTTC
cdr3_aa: CASSLDLKKQYF

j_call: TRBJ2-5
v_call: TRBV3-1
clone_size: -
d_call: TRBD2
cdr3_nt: TGTGCCAGCAGCCTAGAGATCCTAGCGGGAGAGGAGACCCAGTACTTC
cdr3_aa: CASSLEILAGEETQYF

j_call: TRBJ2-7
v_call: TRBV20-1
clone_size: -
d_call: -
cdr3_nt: TGCAGTGCAGCCCCTTCCTACGAGCAGTACTTC
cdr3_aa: CSAAPSYEQYF

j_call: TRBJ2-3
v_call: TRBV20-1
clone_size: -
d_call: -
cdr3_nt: TGCAGTGCTGGCCCCCGGGCGGGGCGCACAGATACGCAGTATTTT
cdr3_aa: CSAGPRAGRTDTQYF

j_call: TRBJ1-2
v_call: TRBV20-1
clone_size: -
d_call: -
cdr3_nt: TGCAGTGCAGCGGGACTTCCAGAATACTATGGCTACACCTTC
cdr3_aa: CSAAGLPEYYGYTF

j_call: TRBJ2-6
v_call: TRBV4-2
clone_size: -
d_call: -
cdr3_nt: TGTGCCAGCAGCCCATACGACAGGGCCAACGTCCTGACTTTC
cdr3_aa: CASSPYDRANVLTF

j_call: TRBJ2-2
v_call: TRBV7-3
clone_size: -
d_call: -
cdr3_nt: TGTGCCAGCAGCTTAAGACTTCTGGCGGAACCCGGGGAGCTGTTTTTT
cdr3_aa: CASSLRLLAEPGELFF

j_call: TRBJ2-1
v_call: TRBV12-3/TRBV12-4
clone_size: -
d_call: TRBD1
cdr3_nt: TGTGCCAGCGGAGCGGACAGGGGGAATGGATGGGTAAATGAGCAGTTCTTC
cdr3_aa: CASGADRGNGWVNEQFF

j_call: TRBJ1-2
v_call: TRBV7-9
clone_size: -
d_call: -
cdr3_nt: TGTGCCAGCAGCCTCGACGGGAGGACCCTTTATGGCTACACCTTC
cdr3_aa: CASSLDGRTLYGYTF

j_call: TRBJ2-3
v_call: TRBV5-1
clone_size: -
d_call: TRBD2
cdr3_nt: TGCGCCAGCAGCACGGGACTAGCGGGAAAGGCAGATACGCAGTATTTT
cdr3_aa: CASSTGLAGKADTQYF

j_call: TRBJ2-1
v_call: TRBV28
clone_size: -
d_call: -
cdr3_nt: TGTGCCAGCAAGGGCTATGAGCAGTTCTTC
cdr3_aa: CASKGYEQFF

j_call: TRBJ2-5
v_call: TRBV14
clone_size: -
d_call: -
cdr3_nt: TGTGCCGGCAGCCAAGATCGGCGGAGGGAGACCCAGTACTTC
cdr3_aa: CAGSQDRRRETQYF

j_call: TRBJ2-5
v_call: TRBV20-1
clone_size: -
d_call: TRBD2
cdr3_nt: TGCAGTGCTACGTCCACGCGTGGGGTAGCGGGGAAAGAGACCCAGTACTTC
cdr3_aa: CSATSTRGVAGKETQYF

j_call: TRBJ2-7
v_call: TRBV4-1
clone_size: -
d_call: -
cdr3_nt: TGCGCCAGCAGCCAGAGTTATGGAGGGAGCTCCTACAATGAGCAGTACTTC
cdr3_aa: CASSQSYGGSSYNEQYF

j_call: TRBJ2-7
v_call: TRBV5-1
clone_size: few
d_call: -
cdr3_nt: TGCGCCAGCAGCTTTGGGGGGCCACCCTCCTACGAGCAGTACTTC
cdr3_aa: CASSFGGPPSYEQYF

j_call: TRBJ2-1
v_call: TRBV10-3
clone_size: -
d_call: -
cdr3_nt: TGTGCCGTCAGTGTTAGAAGCGGGCGGGACAATGAGCAGTTCTTC
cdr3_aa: CAVSVRSGRDNEQFF

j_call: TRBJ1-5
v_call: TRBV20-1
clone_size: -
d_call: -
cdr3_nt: TGCAGTGCTAGGGAGGATCAGCCCCAGCATTTT
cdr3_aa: CSAREDQPQHF

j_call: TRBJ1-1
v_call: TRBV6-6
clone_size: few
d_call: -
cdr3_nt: TGTGCCAGCAGTTACTTGCCCGATGCCGGACTGACTGAAGCTTTCTTT
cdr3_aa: CASSYLPDAGLTEAFF

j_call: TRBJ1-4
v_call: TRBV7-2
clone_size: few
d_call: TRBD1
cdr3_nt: TGTGCCAGCAGCTCGGACAGGGCTAGTGAAAAACTGTTTTTT
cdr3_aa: CASSSDRASEKLFF

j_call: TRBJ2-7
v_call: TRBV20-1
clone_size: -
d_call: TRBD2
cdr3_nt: TGCAGTGCTAGATCAGAGACAGGACTAGCGGGTGAGCAGTACTTC
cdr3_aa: CSARSETGLAGEQYF

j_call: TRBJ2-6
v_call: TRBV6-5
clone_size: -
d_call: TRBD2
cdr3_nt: TGTGCCAGCAGTTACGGACTAGCGGGAGGAAGGTCTGGGGCCAACGTCCTGACTTTC
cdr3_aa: CASSYGLAGGRSGANVLTF

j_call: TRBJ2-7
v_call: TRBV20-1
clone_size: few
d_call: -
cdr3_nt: TGCAGTGCTAACCCGGGGCCGGGCGCTGGGCAGTACTTC
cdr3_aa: CSANPGPGAGQYF

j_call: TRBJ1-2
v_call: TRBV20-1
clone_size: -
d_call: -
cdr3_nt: TGCAGTGCTAGACGTCAGGACTTATTGAGTGGCTACACCTTC
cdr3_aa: CSARRQDLLSGYTF

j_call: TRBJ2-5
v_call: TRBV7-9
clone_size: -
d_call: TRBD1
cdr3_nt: TGTGCCAGCACCCAACTAGGGGGCCCAGAGACCCAGTACTTC
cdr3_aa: CASTQLGGPETQYF

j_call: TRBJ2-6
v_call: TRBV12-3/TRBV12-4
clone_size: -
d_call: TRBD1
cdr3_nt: TGTGCCAGCAGATTTGCAGGGGGCGCAGCCGGGGCCAACGTCCTGACTTTC
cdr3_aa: CASRFAGGAAGANVLTF

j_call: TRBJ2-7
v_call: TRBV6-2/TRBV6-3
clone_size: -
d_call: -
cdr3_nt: TGTGCCAGCGCCACCCTAGATAGTCTCAGGGACGAGCAGTACTTC
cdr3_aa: CASATLDSLRDEQYF

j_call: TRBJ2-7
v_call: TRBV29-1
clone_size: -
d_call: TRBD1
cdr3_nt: TGCAGCGTGAAAAACCGTGGGACAGGGGGATCCTACGAGCAGTACTTC
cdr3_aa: CSVKNRGTGGSYEQYF